A single sample is the source of the 9 T cell receptor beta chains below, sequenced in a study of T cell repertoires in cytomegalovirus infection (dated by TCRdb to between 2018 and 2020). These receptors have no known antigen. Sequencing took place on an Illumina HiSeq 1500. The public reads were reanalyzed by TCRdb: fastp trimming at Q25, MiXCR alignment, in-frame beta chains only. All rows with the same CDR3 protein become a single entry with the most common DNA and genes. In all, the sample holds about 900,000 distinct CDR3 sequences, and less than 40% of those were seen once. The ten largest clones capture roughly an eighth of the sample. The treatment or condition label for this specimen denotes: in vitro stimulation with specific CMV peptide epitopes to enrich CMV-specific T cells. The sequencing used cultured CD8+ T cells from PBMCs, collected from culture after CMV antigen stimulation. The receptors derive from a human donor in good health (CMV status not recorded). Some clones in this sample may be carry-over from other donors' samples.

CDR3 amino acids: CASRIQWLYNSPLHF. In DNA form, the CDR3 reads TGTGCCAGCAGGATACAGTGGCTCTATAATTCACCCCTCCACTTT. The chain carries TRBV28 and TRBJ1-6; D call uncertain. V was shortened by 6 bases and J by 3 bases, with 12 bases between the two germline ends. Germline loops: CDR1 MDHEN, CDR2 SYDVKM. The CDR3 is made up of 15 amino acids.

This clonotype was recorded a few times. The genes are TRBV28 and TRBJ2-1; 8 nucleotides match TRBD2. J lost 14 bases, V lost 3 bases, and 6 bases had no gene match. Germline CDR1 and CDR2: MDHEN and SYDVKM. This CDR3 region has 12 residues. The CDR3 coding sequence is TGTGCCAGCAGTTTCCCCTCCGGGGGGGAGTTCTTC. Its translation: CASSFPSGGEFF.

A few counts support this clonotype. The chain links TRBV6-1 to TRBJ2-1; 8 bases agree with TRBD2. The J segment lost 4 bases and the V segment lost 2 bases, leaving 7 bases of the junction unmatched. Germline V CDR1 and CDR2: MNHNS, SASEGT. The CDR3 has 16 residues. CDR3 loop: CASSEYGGGTYNEQFF. CDR3 coding DNA: TGTGCCAGCAGTGAATATGGCGGGGGGACGTACAATGAGCAGTTCTTC.

J is TRBJ1-2 and V is TRBV29-1, with D possibly being TRBD1 (5 bases). Germline CDR1 and CDR2: SQVTM and ANQGSEA. V lost 4 bases and J lost 4, with 13 bases in between. This CDR3 has 13 amino acids. The CDR3 DNA reads TGCAGCGTTGTGGCTCAGGGACCCTATGGCTACACCTTC. Its translation: CSVVAQGPYGYTF.

This clonotype has just a few counts. The rearrangement joins TRBV27 to TRBJ2-1; D not certain. This CDR3 is built from 12 residues. Germline CDR1 and CDR2: MNHEY and SMNVEV (reference sequence). The V and J ends lost 3 bases and 9 bases respectively, with 9 bases between them. The CDR3 protein is CASSFLGSEQFF. The CDR3 region has the DNA TGTGCCAGCAGTTTTCTGGGTAGTGAGCAGTTCTTC.

This clonotype has a count of ten or more. The genes are TRBV7-2 and TRBJ1-4; D is possibly TRBD1 (6 bases). There are 14 residues in the CDR3. Germline-derived CDR1 and CDR2 are SGHTA and FQGNSA. Trimming removed 3 bases from V and 8 bases from J, with 13 bases in between. DNA of the CDR3: TGTGCCAGCAGCTTGGGGGCTGGGGACGAAAAACTGTTTTTT. The encoded protein is CASSLGAGDEKLFF. Using reference TRBV7-2 and TRBJ1-4 for the parts outside the CDR3, the full variable domain is GAGVSQSPSNKVTEKGKDVELRCDPISGHTALYWYRQSLGQGLEFLIYFQGNSAPDKSGLPSDRFSAERTGGSVSTLTIQRTQQEDSAVYLCASSLGAGDEKLFFGSGTQLSVL.

This chain joins TRBV7-9 and TRBJ2-1; 8 positions agree with TRBD2. CDR3 size: 16 residues. CDR1 and CDR2 from the germline V gene are SEHNR and FQNEAQ (reference sequence). V shed 3 bases, J shed 4 bases, and the junction held 8 bases outside the gene matches. The CDR3: CASSFPSGGDYNEQFF. CDR3 nucleotides: TGTGCCAGCAGCTTTCCCAGCGGGGGAGATTACAATGAGCAGTTCTTC.

In regard to this clonotype: A much more abundant neighbour one base away suggests this may be a read error. The chain carries TRBV7-4 and TRBJ2-1, with 10 bases that match TRBD2. The CDR3 totals 16 residues. Germline CDR1 and CDR2: SGHVT and SQSDAQ. Written as DNA, the CDR3 is TGTGCCAGCAGCGGGGGAGCGGGGGGGAAACACAATGGGCAGTTCTTC. This translates into CASSGGAGGKHNGQFF. Variable domain in full (rest from reference TRBV7-4 and TRBJ2-1): GAGVSQSPRYKVAKRGRDVALRCDSISGHVTLYWYRQTLGQGSEVLTYSQSDAQRDKSGRPSGRFSAERPERSVSTLKIQRTEQGDSAVYLCASSGGAGGKHNGQFFGPGTRLTVL.

The CDR3 coding sequence is TGTGCCAGCAGCAAGGGGACTGCTTACGAGCAGTACGTC. It yields the protein CASSKGTAYEQYV. The chain couples TRBV7-6 to TRBJ2-7, with D perhaps matching TRBD2 (6 bases). Trimming left V 5 bases short and J 4 bases short, with 12 bases between. This CDR3 comprises 13 residues. Germline CDR1 SGHVS, CDR2 FNYEAQ.